This T cell receptor beta chain appears in the sequencing data of a study of CD8+CD57+ T cells in acquired aplastic anemia. Study-wide background: When averaged, DNA from sorted CD4+ and CD8+ cells came to 3.2 ug.

Germline lookup yields CDR1 SGHTA and CDR2 FQGTGA. The CDR3 has 13 amino acids. Trimming cost V 2 bases and J 2 bases, with 5 bases left between them. A word on this clonotype: Antigen specificity is unknown.

For sequencing, patients were chosen who had shown expansion of CD8+CD57+ cells by flow cytometry. There were no patients without severe acquired aplastic anemia. Study-level findings and limits: In common between the patients and the controls were twenty-nine CD8+ CDR3 sequences. Levels of CD8+ Simpson's diversity were not significantly distinct in patients versus controls.

TCR beta VDJ and CDR3 profiles were obtained from a genomic DNA template. TCRdb ran MiXCR on the reads and lists one entry per CDR3 protein. The sample has around 150,000 distinct CDR3 sequences, around 52% seen once. The chain employs TRBV7-3 and TRBJ2-3; D gene unclear. Sequencing was performed on sorted CD4+, CD8+, or CD8+CD57+ T cells (not recorded which) from PBMCs. The sequence was collected from a human donor with aplastic anemia. The CDR3 nucleotides read TGTGCCAGCAGCTTAGACGTCACAGATACGCAGTATTTT. This translates into CASSLDVTDTQYF.